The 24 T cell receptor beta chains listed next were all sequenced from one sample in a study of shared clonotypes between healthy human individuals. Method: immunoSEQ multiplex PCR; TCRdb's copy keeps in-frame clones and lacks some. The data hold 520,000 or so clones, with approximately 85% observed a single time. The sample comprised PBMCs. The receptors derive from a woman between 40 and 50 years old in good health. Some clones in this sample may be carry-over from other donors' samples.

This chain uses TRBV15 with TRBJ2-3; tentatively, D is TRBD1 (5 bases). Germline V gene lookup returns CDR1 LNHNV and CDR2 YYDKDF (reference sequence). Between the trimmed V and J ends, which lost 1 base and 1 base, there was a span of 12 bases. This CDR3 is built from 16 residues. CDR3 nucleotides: TGTGCCACCAGCAGAGTTGGGGCGAGCCGCACAGATACGCAGTATTTT. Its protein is CATSRVGASRTDTQYF.

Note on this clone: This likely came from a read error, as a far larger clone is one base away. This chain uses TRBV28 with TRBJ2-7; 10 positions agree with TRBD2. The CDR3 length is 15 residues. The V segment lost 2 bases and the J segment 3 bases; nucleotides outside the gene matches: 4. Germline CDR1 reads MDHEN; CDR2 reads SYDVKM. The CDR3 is CASSLSPSGGYEQYF. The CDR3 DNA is TGTGCCAGCAGTTTAAGTCCTAGCGGGGGCTACGAGCAGTACTTC. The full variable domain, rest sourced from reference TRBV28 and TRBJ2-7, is DVKVTQSSRYLVKRTGEKVFLECVQDMDHENMFWYRQDPGLGLRLIYFSYDVKMKEKGDIPEGYSVSREKKERFSLILESASTNQTSMYLCASSLSPSGGYEQYFGPGTRLTVT.

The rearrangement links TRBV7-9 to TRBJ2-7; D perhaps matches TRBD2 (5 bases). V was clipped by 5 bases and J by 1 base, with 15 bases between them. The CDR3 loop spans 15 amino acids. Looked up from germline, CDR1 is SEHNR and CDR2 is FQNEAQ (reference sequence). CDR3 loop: CASSPRGYLSYEQYF. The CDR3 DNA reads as TGTGCCAGCAGCCCGCGAGGGTACTTATCCTACGAGCAGTACTTC.

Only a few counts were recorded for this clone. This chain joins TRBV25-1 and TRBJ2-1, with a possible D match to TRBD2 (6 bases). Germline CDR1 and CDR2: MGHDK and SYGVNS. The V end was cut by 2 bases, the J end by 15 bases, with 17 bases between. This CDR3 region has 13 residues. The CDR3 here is CASSEDGNGRRFF. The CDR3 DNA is TGTGCCAGCAGTGAAGACGGTAACGGGAGAAGGTTCTTC.

The CDR3 protein is CASSPRAGGWTSSTDTQYF. The CDR3 DNA reads TGTGCCAGCAGCCCTCGGGCGGGAGGGTGGACCTCTAGCACAGATACGCAGTATTTT. J is TRBJ2-3 and V is TRBV11-1; 9 nucleotides agree with TRBD2. The CDR3 is 19 amino acids. Germline V gene lookup returns CDR1 SGHAT and CDR2 FQDESV (reference sequence). With V trimmed by 5 bases and J by 0 bases, 15 bases remained unmatched.

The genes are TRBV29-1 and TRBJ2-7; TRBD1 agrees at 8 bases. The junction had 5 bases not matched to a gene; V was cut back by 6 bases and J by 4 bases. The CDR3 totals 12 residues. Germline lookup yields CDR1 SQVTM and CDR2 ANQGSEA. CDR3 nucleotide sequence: TGCAGCGTAGGGACAGGACTTTACGAGCAGTACTTC. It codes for CSVGTGLYEQYF.

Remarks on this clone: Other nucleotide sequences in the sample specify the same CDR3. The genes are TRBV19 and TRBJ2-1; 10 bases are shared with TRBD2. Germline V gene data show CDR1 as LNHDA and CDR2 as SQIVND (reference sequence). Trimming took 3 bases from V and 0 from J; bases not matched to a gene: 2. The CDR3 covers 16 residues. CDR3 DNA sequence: TGTGCCAGTAGTATTGCTAGCGGGAGCTCCTACAATGAGCAGTTCTTC. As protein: CASSIASGSSYNEQFF. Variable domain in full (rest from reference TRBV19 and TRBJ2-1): DGGITQSPKYLFRKEGQNVTLSCEQNLNHDAMYWYRQDPGQGLRLIYYSQIVNDFQKGDIAEGYSVSREKKESFPLTVTSAQKNPTAFYLCASSIASGSSYNEQFFGPGTRLTVL.

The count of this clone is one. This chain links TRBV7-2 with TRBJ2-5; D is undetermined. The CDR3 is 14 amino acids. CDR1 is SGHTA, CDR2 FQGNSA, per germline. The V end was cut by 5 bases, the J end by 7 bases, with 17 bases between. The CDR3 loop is CASSPRWPGVTQYF. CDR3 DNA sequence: TGTGCCAGCAGCCCGCGATGGCCTGGTGTGACCCAGTACTTC. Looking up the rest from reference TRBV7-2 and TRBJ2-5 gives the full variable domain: GAGVSQSPSNKVTEKGKDVELRCDPISGHTALYWYRQSLGQGLEFLIYFQGNSAPDKSGLPSDRFSAERTGGSVSTLTIQRTQQEDSAVYLCASSPRWPGVTQYFGPGTRLLVL.

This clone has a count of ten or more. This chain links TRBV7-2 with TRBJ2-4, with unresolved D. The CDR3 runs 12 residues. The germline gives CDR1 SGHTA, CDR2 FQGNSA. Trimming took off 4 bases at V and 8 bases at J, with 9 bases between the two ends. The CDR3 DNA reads TGTGCCAGCAGCTCCGCCGCGGACATTCAGTACTTC. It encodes CASSSAADIQYF. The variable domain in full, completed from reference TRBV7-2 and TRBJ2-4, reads GAGVSQSPSNKVTEKGKDVELRCDPISGHTALYWYRQSLGQGLEFLIYFQGNSAPDKSGLPSDRFSAERTGGSVSTLTIQRTQQEDSAVYLCASSSAADIQYFGAGTRLSVL.

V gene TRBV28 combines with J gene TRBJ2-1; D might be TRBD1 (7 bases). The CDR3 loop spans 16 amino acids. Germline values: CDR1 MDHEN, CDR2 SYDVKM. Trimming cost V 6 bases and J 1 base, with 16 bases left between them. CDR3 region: CASRRSGGLSYNEQFF. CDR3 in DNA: TGTGCCAGCAGACGATCAGGGGGGTTATCCTACAATGAGCAGTTCTTC.

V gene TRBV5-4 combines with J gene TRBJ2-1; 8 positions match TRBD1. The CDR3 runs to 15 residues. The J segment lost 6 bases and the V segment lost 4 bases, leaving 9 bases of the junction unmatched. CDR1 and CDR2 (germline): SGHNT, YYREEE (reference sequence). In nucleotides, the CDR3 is TGTGCCAGCAGCCTGGGGGACAGGTCGGCCAATGAGCAGTTCTTC. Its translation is CASSLGDRSANEQFF.

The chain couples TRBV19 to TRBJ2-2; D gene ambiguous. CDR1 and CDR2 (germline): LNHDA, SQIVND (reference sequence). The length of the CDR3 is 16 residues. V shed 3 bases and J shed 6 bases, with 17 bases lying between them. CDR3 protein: CASSMFQTVVSGELFF. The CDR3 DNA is TGTGCCAGTAGTATGTTCCAGACCGTGGTGTCCGGGGAGCTGTTTTTT.

The chain's CDR3 is CASSQSGLAEETQYF. The CDR3 DNA reads TGTGCCAGCAGCCAATCAGGACTAGCGGAAGAGACCCAGTACTTC. The chain employs TRBV4-2 and TRBJ2-5, with 10 bases matching TRBD2. Germline lookup yields CDR1 LGHNA and CDR2 YNFKEQ. The CDR3 consists of 15 residues. V dropped 2 bases and J dropped 3; count of bases not matched to a gene: 3.

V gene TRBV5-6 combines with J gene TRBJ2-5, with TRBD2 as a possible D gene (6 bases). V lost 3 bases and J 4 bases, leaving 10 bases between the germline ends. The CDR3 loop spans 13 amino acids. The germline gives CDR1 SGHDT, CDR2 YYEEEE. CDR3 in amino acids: CASSWGLSETQYF. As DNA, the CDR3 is TGTGCCAGCAGCTGGGGACTTTCAGAGACCCAGTACTTC.

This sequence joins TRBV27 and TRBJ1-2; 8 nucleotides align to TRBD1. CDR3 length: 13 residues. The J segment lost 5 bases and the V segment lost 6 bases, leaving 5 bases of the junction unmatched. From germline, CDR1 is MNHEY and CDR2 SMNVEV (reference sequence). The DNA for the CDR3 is TGTGCCAGCAGGGCAGGGGGCGAGTATGGCTACACCTTC. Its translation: CASRAGGEYGYTF.

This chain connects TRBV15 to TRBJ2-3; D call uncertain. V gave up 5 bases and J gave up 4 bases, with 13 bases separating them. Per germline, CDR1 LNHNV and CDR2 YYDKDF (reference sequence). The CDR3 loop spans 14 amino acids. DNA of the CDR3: TGTGCCACCAGCTTTATGAGAAGCCCAGATACGCAGTATTTT. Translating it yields CATSFMRSPDTQYF. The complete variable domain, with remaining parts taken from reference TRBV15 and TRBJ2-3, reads DAMVIQNPRYQVTQFGKPVTLSCSQTLNHNVMYWYQQKSSQAPKLLFHYYDKDFNNEADTPDNFQSRRPNTSFCFLDIRSPGLGDTAMYLCATSFMRSPDTQYFGPGTRLTVL.

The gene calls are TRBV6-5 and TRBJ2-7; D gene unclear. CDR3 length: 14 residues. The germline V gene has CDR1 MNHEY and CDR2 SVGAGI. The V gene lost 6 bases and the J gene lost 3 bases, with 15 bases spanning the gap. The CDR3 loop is CASSPRAESYEQYF. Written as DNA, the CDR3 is TGTGCCAGCAGCCCTCGGGCCGAGAGCTACGAGCAGTACTTC.

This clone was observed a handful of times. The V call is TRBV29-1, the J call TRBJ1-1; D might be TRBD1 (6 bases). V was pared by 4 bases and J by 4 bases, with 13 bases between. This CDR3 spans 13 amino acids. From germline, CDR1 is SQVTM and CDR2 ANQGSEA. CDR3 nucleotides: TGCAGCGTTGGGGTACAGGGAAGCACTGAAGCTTTCTTT. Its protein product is CSVGVQGSTEAFF.

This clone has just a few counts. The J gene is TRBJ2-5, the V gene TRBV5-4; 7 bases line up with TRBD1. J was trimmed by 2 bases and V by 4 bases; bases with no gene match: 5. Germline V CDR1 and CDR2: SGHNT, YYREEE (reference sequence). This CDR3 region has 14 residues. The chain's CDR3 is CASSPRGQQETQYF. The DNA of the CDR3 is TGTGCCAGCAGCCCAAGGGGGCAGCAAGAGACCCAGTACTTC.

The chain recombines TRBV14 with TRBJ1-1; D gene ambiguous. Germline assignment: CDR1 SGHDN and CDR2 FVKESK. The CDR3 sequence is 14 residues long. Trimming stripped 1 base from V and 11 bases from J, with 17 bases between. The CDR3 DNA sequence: TGTGCCAGCAGCCAAGCGACACGAACAAGAACGGCTTTCTTT. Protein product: CASSQATRTRTAFF.

The CDR3 protein is CASSLATGRGLSQPQHF. The CDR3 DNA reads as TGTGCCAGCAGCTTAGCGACAGGCAGGGGGCTGAGTCAGCCCCAGCATTTT. The chain joins TRBV7-8 to TRBJ1-5; 8 nucleotides line up with TRBD1. The ends lost 0 bases at V and 6 bases at J; junction bases unmatched: 10. Germline V gene lookup returns CDR1 SGHVS and CDR2 FQNEAQ. The CDR3 is 17 residues long.

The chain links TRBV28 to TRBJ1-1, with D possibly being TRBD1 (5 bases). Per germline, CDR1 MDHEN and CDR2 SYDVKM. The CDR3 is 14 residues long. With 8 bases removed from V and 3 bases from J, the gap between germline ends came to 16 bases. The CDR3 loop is CASGMTVTDTEAFF. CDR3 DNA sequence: TGTGCCAGCGGGATGACAGTGACGGACACTGAAGCTTTCTTT.

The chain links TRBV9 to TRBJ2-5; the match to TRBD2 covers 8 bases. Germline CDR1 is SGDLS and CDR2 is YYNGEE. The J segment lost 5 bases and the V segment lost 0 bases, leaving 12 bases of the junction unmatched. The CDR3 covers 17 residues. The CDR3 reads CASSVAESGGARETQYF. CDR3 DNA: TGTGCCAGCAGCGTAGCTGAATCGGGAGGGGCCCGGGAGACCCAGTACTTC.

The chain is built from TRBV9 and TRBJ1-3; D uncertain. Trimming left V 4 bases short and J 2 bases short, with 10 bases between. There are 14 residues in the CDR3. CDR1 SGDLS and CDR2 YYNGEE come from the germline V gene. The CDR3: CASSYGPAGNTIYF. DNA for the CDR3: TGTGCCAGCAGCTACGGGCCGGCTGGAAACACCATATATTTT.